What follows is one T cell receptor beta chain and its context. Assay: immunoSEQ multiplex PCR; the TCRdb copy retains only in-frame clones and omits some. The sample lists some 250,000 clones; roughly 80% were seen once. The data were obtained in a study of blood T cell repertoires in COVID-19. Whole-study context: Whether acute or convalescent, the COVID-19 samples came from the United States, Italy and Spain.

Trimming cost V 4 bases and J 7 bases, with 5 bases left between them. The CDR3 covers 12 residues. Germline CDR1 MDHEN, CDR2 SYDVKM. V is TRBV28 and J is TRBJ1-6; D is uncertain. The sequence came from a woman at least 80 years old with acute or convalescent COVID-19. Sequencing was carried out using peripheral blood. CDR3 protein: CASSYRNSPLHF. As DNA, the CDR3 is TGTGCCAGCAGTTATCGGAATTCACCCCTCCACTTT.